The clone carrying this T cell receptor (beta chain) was seen ten or more times. This entry comes from a study of T-cell reconstitution after alpha-beta-depleted transplantation in children. Preparation of the TCRbeta library used unique molecular identifiers. TCRdb used MiXCR to reprocess the PCR reads, holding one entry per CDR3 protein. The data show about 640,000 distinct CDR3 sequences, around 16% seen once. CDR3 size: 14 residues. The germline V gene has CDR1 SQVTM and CDR2 ANQGSEA. J was trimmed by 4 bases and V by 8 bases; bases with no gene match: 11. The gene calls are TRBV29-1 and TRBJ1-1; TRBD1 matches at 9 bases. The receptor's source is a human donor who donated a stem cell graft to a child with acute myeloid leukemia. The sequences come from PBMCs from the stem cell graft donor, collected from the stem cell graft. This CDR3 reads CSSWDRAASTEAFF. In nucleotides, the CDR3 is TGCAGCTCCTGGGACAGGGCTGCTAGCACTGAAGCTTTCTTT.